This T cell receptor (beta chain) originates from a study of cytotoxic CD8 clonotypes in ibrutinib-treated CLL. As for the study in general: The response samples were taken once patients had been treated for a median of about 12 months, range 6 to 36. Overall study findings and caveats: Sustained-remission patients were sampled at one set of times and progressing patients at different ones. Treatment left the uncommon public clonotypes either contracted or stable in frequency. The clonality went up when patients responded to ibrutinib and dropped back toward baseline at progression.

Details on this clone: Its target is unknown.

Germline assignment: CDR1 SGHRS and CDR2 YFSETQ. The CDR3 has 17 amino acids. V was pared by 0 bases and J by 7 bases, with 13 bases of the junction left unmatched. TCRdb's copy holds only in-frame clones and misses some; the assay was immunoSEQ multiplex PCR. The data contain 200,000 to 250,000 clones, 79% of them singletons. The origin of this receptor is a human donor with chronic lymphocytic leukemia. The sample here was PBMCs, taken after 12 months of ibrutinib treatment. This chain links TRBV5-1 with TRBJ2-7; 10 nucleotides align to TRBD2. This CDR3 reads CASSLAASGSLGGEQYF. In DNA form, the CDR3 reads TGCGCCAGCAGCTTGGCCGCTAGCGGGAGCCTAGGTGGGGAGCAGTACTTC.